This T cell receptor beta chain was retrieved from a study of cytomegalovirus exposure and HLA in healthy donors. Study-level information: Earlier sequencing of 150 million to 200 million T cells yielded 100 million to 120 million unique TCR beta sequences.

V dropped 5 bases and J dropped 6; count of bases not matched to a gene: 8. The CDR3 totals 15 residues. Germline CDR1 is LNHNV and CDR2 is YYDKDF (reference sequence). The study ran its PCR with 60 Vbeta and 13 Jbeta primers. Clones were read by immunoSEQ multiplex PCR, and TCRdb kept only the in-frame ones, dropping some. The table includes 100,000 to 150,000 clones, roughly 80% detected once. Study observations and caveats: In a later analysis, a missense DCLRE1C variant was linked to TCR beta V- and J-gene trimming. TCR association rates varied by HLA locus in a later analysis, with DRB1 highest and HLA-C lowest. Among immune exposure information, only CMV serostatus was available.

Regarding this clone: Its antigen is as yet unknown.

The chain combines TRBV15 with TRBJ1-5; 9 nucleotides match TRBD1. The receptor comes from a boy younger than 18 in good health and CMV-seronegative. The sequenced sample was PBMCs. The CDR3 bases are TGTGCCACCAGCCGGGGACAGGGCCTTACTCAGCCCCAGCATTTT. Translated, it gives CATSRGQGLTQPQHF. Full variable domain (outside the CDR3, taken from reference TRBV15 and TRBJ1-5): DAMVIQNPRYQVTQFGKPVTLSCSQTLNHNVMYWYQQKSSQAPKLLFHYYDKDFNNEADTPDNFQSRRPNTSFCFLDIRSPGLGDTAMYLCATSRGQGLTQPQHFGDGTRLSIL.